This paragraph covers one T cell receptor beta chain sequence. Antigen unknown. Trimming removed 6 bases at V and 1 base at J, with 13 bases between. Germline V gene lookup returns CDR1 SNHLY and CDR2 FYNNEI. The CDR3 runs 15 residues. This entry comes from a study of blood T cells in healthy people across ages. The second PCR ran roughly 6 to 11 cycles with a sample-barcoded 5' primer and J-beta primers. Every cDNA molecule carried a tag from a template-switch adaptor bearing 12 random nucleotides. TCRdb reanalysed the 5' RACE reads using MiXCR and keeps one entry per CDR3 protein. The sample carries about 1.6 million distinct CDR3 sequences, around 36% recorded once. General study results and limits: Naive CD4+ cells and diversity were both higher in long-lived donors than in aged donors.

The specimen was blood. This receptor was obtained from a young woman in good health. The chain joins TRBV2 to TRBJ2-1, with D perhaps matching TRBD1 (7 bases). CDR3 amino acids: CASRGGTESYNEQFF. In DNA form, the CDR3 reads TGTGCCAGCAGGGGCGGGACAGAATCCTACAATGAGCAGTTCTTC.